This TCR beta chain is drawn from a study of spatial heterogeneity in lung cancer. The study, taken as a whole, reports: Mutation counts in tumors were tracked by counts of expanded intratumoral alpha and beta TCRs.

MiXCR, applied by TCRdb to the 5' RACE reads, yields one record per CDR3 protein. The data hold over 8,500 distinct CDR3 sequences, with around an eighth observed a single time. Time point described: sample taken at primary tumor resection. The CDR3 totals 15 residues. CDR1 is DFQATT, CDR2 SNEGSKA, per germline (reference sequence). V shed 4 bases and J 2 bases; nucleotides not matched to a gene: 11. A word on this clonotype: The target antigen is unknown.

The clonotype originates from a male donor with early-stage non-small cell lung cancer. Sequencing used lung tumor tissue, obtained at surgery. The chain couples TRBV20-1 to TRBJ2-7; 7 bases match TRBD1. The CDR3: CSAMSRDSNTYEQYF. CDR3 DNA sequence: TGCAGTGCTATGAGCCGGGACAGCAATACCTACGAGCAGTACTTC.